This is a list of T cell receptor beta chains from one sample in a study of early T cells in non-severe SARS-CoV-2 infection. TCRdb processed the 5' RACE reads anew with MiXCR; each CDR3 protein has one entry. The repertoire holds 60,000 to 75,000 distinct CDR3 sequences, 11% seen once, with roughly 6% in the top ten. The source material was whole blood, sampled at baseline. Receptors originate from an adult who was a healthcare worker with PCR-confirmed SARS-CoV-2 infection or an uninfected control (not recorded which). Each CDR3 is given with its conserved first and last residue. A D gene is named only where the DNA matches it firmly. Expanded clones get a size class; other rows say once, few or many, or leave the size out.

J	size	D	V	DNA	CDR3
TRBJ1-6	.	.	TRBV7-9	TGTGCCAGCGGGGGGGAATACTCCTCCCTGAACTCACCCCTCCATTTT	CASGGEYSSLNSPLHF
TRBJ1-5	.	.	TRBV6-2/TRBV6-3	TGTGCCAGCAGGGCGGACACGCACAGCAATCAGCCCCAGCATTTT	CASRADTHSNQPQHF
TRBJ2-7	many	.	TRBV9	TGTGCCAGCAGCGTAGGTGACAGCTCCTACGAGCAGTACTTC	CASSVGDSSYEQYF
TRBJ1-5	.	.	TRBV30	TGTGCCGCGGGCGGACAAAGCAATCAGCCCCAGCATTTT	CAAGGQSNQPQHF
TRBJ1-1	many	.	TRBV6-5	TGTGCCAGCAAGGGCCCAAAACAGGGAGCTTTCTTT	CASKGPKQGAFF
TRBJ1-4	many	.	TRBV6-6	TGTGCCAGCAGTGACACCGAGCTAACTAATGAAAAACTGTTTTTT	CASSDTELTNEKLFF
TRBJ2-7	many	.	TRBV5-1	TGCGCCAGCATGGAAGGGCTCGAGCAGTACTTC	CASMEGLEQYF
TRBJ2-7	.	TRBD1	TRBV3-1	TGTGCCAGCAGCCATCGACAGGGGCCCGGAGTAGGGGGCTACGAGCAGTACTTC	CASSHRQGPGVGGYEQYF
TRBJ2-3	many	TRBD1	TRBV3-1	TGTGCCAGCAGCCAAGGGGACAGGGGATCAGATACGCAGTATTTT	CASSQGDRGSDTQYF
TRBJ2-1	.	TRBD1	TRBV12-3/TRBV12-4	TGTGCCAGCTCCCCGCGGGACAGGGGGCCGGATGAGCAGTTCTTC	CASSPRDRGPDEQFF
TRBJ2-6	many	.	TRBV11-2	TGTGCCAGCAGCTTCCAGTCTGGGGCCAACGTCCTGACTTTC	CASSFQSGANVLTF
TRBJ2-4	few	TRBD1	TRBV5-4	TGTGCCAGCAGCTCAGGGGGACAGGGCAAGAGAAACATTCAGTACTTC	CASSSGGQGKRNIQYF
TRBJ2-2	few	TRBD1	TRBV6-6	TGTGCCATAAACAGGGGTAGGGACACCGGGGAGCTGTTTTTT	CAINRGRDTGELFF
TRBJ2-5	many	.	TRBV20-1	TGCAGTGCTAGACCCGCCTCCGGGTTACAAGAGACCCAGTACTTC	CSARPASGLQETQYF
TRBJ2-7	few	.	TRBV12-2	TGTGCAAGTCGCCCCCCCAACGAGTACTTC	CASRPPNEYF
TRBJ2-5	few	TRBD2	TRBV6-1	TGTGCCAGCAGTAGGACTAGCGGGACCAAGACCCAGTACTTC	CASSRTSGTKTQYF
TRBJ2-2	.	.	TRBV7-6	TGTGCCAGCAGCTCCCACCCGTTATTATCCGGGACGGCGAACACCGGGGAGCTGTTTTTT	CASSSHPLLSGTANTGELFF
TRBJ2-7	many	.	TRBV11-2	TGTGCCAGCAGCTTTCAACAGGGAACTATCGAGCAGTACTTC	CASSFQQGTIEQYF
TRBJ1-2	few	TRBD1	TRBV12-3/TRBV12-4	TGTGCCAGCAGTACGACAGGGGGCTATGGCTACACCTTC	CASSTTGGYGYTF
TRBJ1-2	many	.	TRBV3-1	TGTGCCAGCAGCCAAGCTGCAACTAACTATGGCTACACCTTC	CASSQAATNYGYTF
TRBJ2-7	.	.	TRBV14	TGTGCCAGCAGCCAAGCCTTCACCTACGAGCAGTACTTC	CASSQAFTYEQYF
TRBJ1-1	.	TRBD1	TRBV5-1	TGCGCCAGCAGCTTAGGCCGGGACAGGGGCAGTAGCACTGAAGCTTTCTTT	CASSLGRDRGSSTEAFF
TRBJ2-5	.	.	TRBV28	TGTGCCAGCAGTTTGCTTGGGTCATACGGGACCCAGTACTTC	CASSLLGSYGTQYF
TRBJ2-3	few	TRBD2	TRBV29-1	TGCAGCGTTCACGCGGGGGTGAGAACAGATACGCAGTATTTT	CSVHAGVRTDTQYF
TRBJ2-5	.	TRBD1	TRBV7-9	TGTGCCAGCAGCCCCTGGACAGGGGAGGGGGAGACCCAGTACTTC	CASSPWTGEGETQYF
TRBJ1-2	many	.	TRBV20-1	TGCAGTGCACCCCGGGACTTTGGGGGAGGCTACACCTTC	CSAPRDFGGGYTF
TRBJ2-7	.	.	TRBV7-6	TGTGCCAGCAGCGGTCTCAGCGGCTCCTACGAGCAGTACTTC	CASSGLSGSYEQYF
TRBJ1-6	.	TRBD1	TRBV20-1	TGCAGTGCTAGAGGGAGCGACGGGACAGGGCTTAATTCACCCCTCCACTTT	CSARGSDGTGLNSPLHF
TRBJ1-1	few	TRBD1	TRBV2	TGTGCCAGCAGGACGGACAGGGTTGGCACTGAAGCTTTCTTT	CASRTDRVGTEAFF
TRBJ2-2	.	.	TRBV7-3	TGTGCCAGCAGCTTATTAGCAAACACCGGGGAGCTGTTTTTT	CASSLLANTGELFF
TRBJ2-3	.	TRBD1	TRBV7-2	TGTGCCAGCAGCTTGGGACAGGGGACGCAGTATTTT	CASSLGQGTQYF
TRBJ2-3	.	TRBD2	TRBV5-1	TGCGCCAGCAGCTCAGGACTAGCGGGAGAGTTGGATACGCAGTATTTT	CASSSGLAGELDTQYF
TRBJ1-2	many	TRBD1	TRBV4-1	TGCGCCAGCAGCCAAACAGGGGTCTATGGCTACACCTTC	CASSQTGVYGYTF
TRBJ2-4	many	.	TRBV7-9	TGTGCCAGCAGCCCACAGGGATCCGCCAAAAACATTCAGTACTTC	CASSPQGSAKNIQYF
TRBJ2-5	.	.	TRBV29-1	TGCAGCGCCGCCTCCTCTAGGGGATCGGAGACCCAGTACTTC	CSAASSRGSETQYF
TRBJ2-2	few	.	TRBV3-1	TGTGCCAGCAGCCGGGCCAGCACCGGGGAGCTGTTTTTT	CASSRASTGELFF
TRBJ2-3	many	TRBD1	TRBV29-1	TGCAGCGTTGAAAGGACAGGAGGTCTAACAGATACGCAGTATTTT	CSVERTGGLTDTQYF
TRBJ2-5	.	TRBD1	TRBV7-8	TGTGCCAGCAGCTTTCTGACAGGGAAAGAGACCCAGTACTTC	CASSFLTGKETQYF
TRBJ1-1	few	TRBD1	TRBV10-2	TGCGCCAGCAGTGATCCGGGACAGGGGAGCACTGAAGCTTTCTTT	CASSDPGQGSTEAFF
TRBJ2-1	.	TRBD2	TRBV18	TGTGCCAGCTCACCGCCCAGTACGGGAGGGGGTAATGAGCAGTTCTTC	CASSPPSTGGGNEQFF
TRBJ1-5	many	.	TRBV6-1	TGTGCCAGCAGTGAAGGCTGGGTTGGGGACAATCAGCCCCAGCATTTT	CASSEGWVGDNQPQHF
TRBJ2-7	few	TRBD1	TRBV7-2	TGTGCCAGCACCTCACAGGGGCCTACCTACGAGCAGTACTTC	CASTSQGPTYEQYF
TRBJ2-3	many	TRBD1	TRBV20-1	TGCAGTGCCACGTGGGGGCAGGGGGCAGATACGCAGTATTTT	CSATWGQGADTQYF
TRBJ1-6	many	TRBD1	TRBV6-4	TGTGCCAGCAGTCCGGGGACAGGGACAAATTCACCCCTCCACTTT	CASSPGTGTNSPLHF
TRBJ2-7	.	TRBD1	TRBV5-1	TGCGCCAGCAGCTCTGGAGTACGAGACAGGGGAGGAAACGAGCAGTACTTC	CASSSGVRDRGGNEQYF
TRBJ2-3	many	TRBD2	TRBV5-4	TGTGCCAGCAGCTTGGCCGTTTCTAGCGGGGGGGATTCTAGCACAGATACGCAGTATTTT	CASSLAVSSGGDSSTDTQYF
TRBJ2-7	.	.	TRBV5-3	TGTGCCAGAAGCTTGTATGGCGACGAGCAGTACTTC	CARSLYGDEQYF
TRBJ2-3	few	.	TRBV9	TGTGCCAGCAGCGTAGATAAAGATACGCAGTATTTT	CASSVDKDTQYF
TRBJ1-1	many	.	TRBV7-3	TGTGCCAGCAGCGTAGATTACAGGTCTCCGGCTTTCTTT	CASSVDYRSPAFF
TRBJ2-1	few	TRBD1	TRBV7-2	TGTGCCAGCAGCCACATCTTAGGGACAGATTCCTACAATGAGCAGTTCTTC	CASSHILGTDSYNEQFF
TRBJ2-7	.	TRBD2	TRBV20-1	TGCAGTGCCCAAAGCGGGGGCAGCGCCTACGAGCAGTACTTC	CSAQSGGSAYEQYF
TRBJ2-1	.	.	TRBV27	TGTGCCAGCAGTACGAACAGGGAGGGTGAGCAGTTCTTC	CASSTNREGEQFF
TRBJ2-1	.	TRBD2	TRBV20-1	TGCAGTGCCAGAGGGACTAGCGACTACAATGAGCAGTTCTTC	CSARGTSDYNEQFF
TRBJ2-1	many	TRBD2	TRBV5-1	TGCGCCAGCAGCTTGCCTTTGCAGCGGGGGGTCAATGAGCAGTTCTTC	CASSLPLQRGVNEQFF
TRBJ1-2	few	TRBD1	TRBV19	TGTGCCAGTAGTGTCGGACAGGGCACTAACTATGGCTACACCTTC	CASSVGQGTNYGYTF